These T cell receptor beta chains were read from a single sample in a study of early T cells in non-severe SARS-CoV-2 infection. TCRdb redid the calling of the 5' RACE reads with MiXCR, one entry per CDR3 protein. The sample includes approximately 98,000 distinct CDR3 sequences, around 10% of them seen just once. What was sequenced was whole blood. The receptors originated from an adult who was a healthcare worker with PCR-confirmed SARS-CoV-2 infection or an uninfected control (not recorded which). Each CDR3 is given with its conserved first and last residue. The order of the fields is clone size, V gene, D gene, J gene, CDR3 protein, CDR3 DNA. A D gene is named only where the DNA matches it firmly. Expanded clones are given a class, and other clones once, few, many or no size at all.

many,TRBV18,.,TRBJ1-3,CASSPDINSGNTIYF,TGTGCCAGCTCACCTGACATAAACTCTGGAAACACCATATATTTT
few,TRBV5-1,.,TRBJ2-7,CASSLAVGMNEQYF,TGCGCCAGCAGCTTGGCCGTAGGGATGAACGAGCAGTACTTC
many,TRBV11-3,.,TRBJ2-6,CASSPRQTLTGANVLTF,TGTGCCAGCAGCCCGAGACAGACCTTAACTGGGGCCAACGTCCTGACTTTC
.,TRBV7-9,.,TRBJ2-7,CASSYGAESYEQYF,TGTGCCAGCAGCTACGGGGCAGAGTCCTACGAGCAGTACTTC
.,TRBV29-1,.,TRBJ2-5,CSVKTGQETQYF,TGCAGCGTTAAAACAGGACAAGAGACCCAGTACTTC
.,TRBV28,.,TRBJ2-7,CASSWDFESYEQYF,TGTGCCAGCAGCTGGGACTTCGAGTCATACGAGCAGTACTTC
.,TRBV20-1,TRBD2,TRBJ2-5,CSASETSALGETQYF,TGCAGTGCTAGTGAGACTAGCGCCCTTGGGGAGACCCAGTACTTC
few,TRBV9,.,TRBJ1-2,CASSVVPGGVGSGYTF,TGCGCCAGCAGCGTAGTCCCCGGAGGGGTTGGTTCTGGCTACACCTTC
many,TRBV11-2,TRBD1,TRBJ2-5,CASSYLQGAPETQYF,TGTGCCAGCAGTTATTTACAGGGGGCTCCAGAGACCCAGTACTTC
.,TRBV5-1,TRBD1,TRBJ2-3,CASSPAHRDRRTDTQYF,TGCGCCAGCAGCCCAGCCCACCGGGACAGGAGGACAGATACGCAGTATTTT
.,TRBV12-3/TRBV12-4,.,TRBJ2-1,CASSLIGYNEQFF,TGTGCCAGCAGTTTAATAGGTTACAATGAGCAGTTCTTC
few,TRBV10-3,TRBD1,TRBJ2-1,CAIAGQGSSYNEQFF,TGTGCCATCGCAGGACAGGGTAGCTCCTACAATGAGCAGTTCTTC
many,TRBV11-2,.,TRBJ2-1,CASAMGAVYNEQFF,TGTGCCAGCGCCATGGGAGCGGTTTACAATGAGCAGTTCTTC
many,TRBV5-4,.,TRBJ2-7,CASSPQGRSYEQYF,TGTGCCAGCAGCCCACAGGGACGGTCCTACGAGCAGTACTTC
.,TRBV29-1,TRBD1,TRBJ2-7,CSVEEAGTGGSEQYF,TGCAGCGTTGAAGAGGCCGGGACAGGGGGTAGCGAGCAGTACTTC
.,TRBV12-3/TRBV12-4,.,TRBJ2-5,CASSSSEAETQYF,TGTGCCAGCAGTTCCTCCGAGGCAGAGACCCAGTACTTC
few,TRBV30,.,TRBJ2-7,CAWRGDLTGEQYF,TGTGCCTGGAGGGGGGACCTTACGGGCGAGCAGTACTTC
many,TRBV6-1,TRBD2,TRBJ2-1,CATNLGLSGGDEQFF,TGTGCCACTAACTTAGGGCTTAGCGGGGGTGATGAGCAGTTCTTC
many,TRBV3-1,TRBD2,TRBJ2-1,CASSQPGLASNEQFF,TGTGCCAGCAGCCAGCCGGGACTAGCTTCTAATGAGCAGTTCTTC
.,TRBV30,.,TRBJ1-4,CAWSPRGGEKLFF,TGTGCCTGGAGTCCGCGGGGTGGCGAAAAACTGTTTTTT
.,TRBV5-1,.,TRBJ2-7,CASSLISETYEQYF,TGCGCCAGCAGCTTGATCTCAGAGACCTACGAGCAGTACTTC
few,TRBV5-1,.,TRBJ2-1,CASSPGQSYNEQFF,TGCGCCAGCAGCCCAGGACAGAGTTACAATGAGCAGTTCTTC
few,TRBV7-6,.,TRBJ1-2,CASSLALGRQNYGYTF,TGTGCCAGCAGCTTAGCGCTAGGGCGCCAGAACTATGGCTACACCTTC
few,TRBV20-1,TRBD1,TRBJ1-6,CSAGQGANGDSPLHF,TGCAGTGCTGGACAGGGGGCGAACGGGGATTCACCCCTCCACTTT
.,TRBV20-1,TRBD2,TRBJ2-3,CTASGGRADTQYF,TGCACAGCTAGCGGGGGGCGGGCAGATACGCAGTATTTT
.,TRBV4-1,.,TRBJ1-1,CASSSVGGANTEAFF,TGCGCCAGCAGCTCCGTGGGGGGGGCCAACACTGAAGCTTTCTTT
.,TRBV7-6,.,TRBJ1-2,CASSPDREDYGYTF,TGTGCCAGCAGCCCCGACCGGGAAGACTATGGCTACACCTTC
few,TRBV6-1,.,TRBJ2-7,CASSEASGPSYEQYF,TGTGCCAGCAGTGAAGCGTCCGGGCCATCCTACGAGCAGTACTTC
many,TRBV7-3,.,TRBJ2-1,CASTDHLNEQFF,TGTGCCAGCACCGATCATCTGAATGAGCAGTTCTTC
many,TRBV7-2,.,TRBJ2-1,CASSLAGATYNEQFF,TGTGCCAGCAGCTTAGCGGGCGCTACCTACAATGAGCAGTTCTTC
many,TRBV20-1,.,TRBJ2-3,CSALRGPDTQYF,TGCAGTGCCCTCAGAGGACCGGATACGCAGTATTTT
.,TRBV10-3,.,TRBJ2-5,CAITAGTQETQYF,TGTGCCATCACGGCGGGGACGCAAGAGACCCAGTACTTC
.,TRBV6-2/TRBV6-3,.,TRBJ2-2,CASSYGVRTGELFF,TGTGCCAGCAGTTACGGGGTTCGCACCGGGGAGCTGTTTTTT
many,TRBV20-1,TRBD1,TRBJ2-6,CSASPTGGISGANVLTF,TGCAGTGCTAGTCCGACAGGGGGAATTTCTGGGGCCAACGTCCTGACTTTC
.,TRBV3-1,.,TRBJ2-4,CASSLQGAKNIQYF,TGTGCCAGCAGCCTACAGGGAGCCAAAAACATTCAGTACTTC
few,TRBV7-3,TRBD2,TRBJ2-1,CASSLMGLGLAGSDEQFF,TGTGCCAGCAGCTTAATGGGCCTAGGACTAGCGGGGAGCGATGAGCAGTTCTTC
many,TRBV12-3/TRBV12-4,TRBD1,TRBJ2-2,CASSPGQGKELFF,TGTGCCAGCAGTCCTGGACAGGGAAAGGAGCTGTTTTTT
many,TRBV14,TRBD1,TRBJ2-2,CASSWTGNTGELFF,TGTGCCAGCAGCTGGACAGGGAACACCGGGGAGCTGTTTTTT
many,TRBV12-3/TRBV12-4,TRBD1,TRBJ2-1,CASSLVDRGNNEQFF,TGTGCCAGCAGTTTGGTGGACAGGGGAAACAATGAGCAGTTCTTC
few,TRBV5-1,.,TRBJ1-1,CASSLVGGGTEAFF,TGCGCCAGCAGCTTGGTTGGTGGGGGAACTGAAGCTTTCTTT
.,TRBV29-1,TRBD2,TRBJ2-1,CSVELLAGSGGNEQFF,TGCAGCGTTGAGCTGCTAGCGGGATCCGGCGGCAATGAGCAGTTCTTC
.,TRBV29-1,TRBD1,TRBJ1-4,CSGGQGDTEKLFF,TGCAGTGGGGGACAGGGAGATACGGAAAAACTGTTTTTT
many,TRBV7-9,.,TRBJ2-1,CASSLDWNEQFF,TGTGCCAGCAGCCTCGACTGGAATGAGCAGTTCTTC
once,TRBV29-1,.,TRBJ2-2,CSVEGAGELFF,TGCAGCGTTGAAGGGGCAGGGGAGCTGTTTTTT
many,TRBV19,.,TRBJ1-5,CASSDIQYNQPQHF,TGTGCCAGTTCGGACATCCAATACAATCAGCCCCAGCATTTT
.,TRBV5-1,.,TRBJ2-3,CASSLDPPGGGTDTQYF,TGCGCCAGCAGCTTGGATCCCCCAGGTGGGGGCACAGATACGCAGTATTTT
few,TRBV5-1,.,TRBJ1-4,CASSRGQLNEKLFF,TGCGCCAGCAGTAGAGGACAGCTGAATGAAAAACTGTTTTTT
.,TRBV7-9,TRBD2,TRBJ2-1,CASSLVPSGVGEQFF,TGTGCCAGCAGCTTAGTGCCTAGCGGGGTGGGTGAGCAGTTCTTC
many,TRBV5-1,TRBD2,TRBJ2-1,CASSSGTSGVSYNEQFF,TGCGCCAGCAGCTCAGGGACTAGCGGGGTGAGTTACAATGAGCAGTTCTTC
many,TRBV12-5,.,TRBJ1-2,CASGLAAPYGYTF,TGTGCTAGTGGTTTGGCGGCGCCCTATGGCTACACCTTC
many,TRBV3-1,TRBD1,TRBJ1-2,CASSRLGQGARSNYGYTF,TGTGCCAGCAGTAGACTCGGACAGGGGGCGCGATCTAACTATGGCTACACCTTC
many,TRBV10-3,.,TRBJ2-2,CAIGISNTGELFF,TGTGCCATAGGGATCTCGAACACCGGGGAGCTGTTTTTT
few,TRBV20-1,TRBD2,TRBJ2-3,CRPTSGTTDTQYF,TGCAGACCAACTAGCGGGACCACAGATACGCAGTATTTT
many,TRBV7-8,.,TRBJ2-2,CASSLAGTGELFF,TGTGCCAGCAGCTTAGCGGGCACCGGGGAGCTGTTTTTT
.,TRBV7-9,TRBD2,TRBJ2-1,CASSLDLRLAGGPWIF,TGTGCCAGCAGCTTAGACCTTCGACTAGCGGGAGGGCCTTGGATCTTC
many,TRBV10-3,.,TRBJ2-7,CASWDIAYEQYF,TGTGCCTCTTGGGACATCGCCTACGAGCAGTACTTC